The sequence of this T cell receptor beta chain was determined in a study of OX40 agonist ivuxolimab in advanced cancers. Whole-study context: Antecedent anti-PD-1, anti-PD-L1 or anti-CTLA-4 therapy was permissible, with 30% to 50% having received some.

With 3 bases removed from V and 4 bases from J, the gap between germline ends came to 17 bases. CDR3 length: 16 residues. Germline lookup yields CDR1 SEHNR and CDR2 FQNEAQ (reference sequence). The data were produced by immunoSEQ multiplex PCR, yet TCRdb's version contains in-frame clones alone and is incomplete. The sample contains 40,000 to 45,000 clones, around 84% of which appear only once. The clonotype originates from an adult with an advanced solid tumor such as melanoma, head and neck, liver or kidney cancer. V usage is TRBV7-9 and J usage is TRBJ2-3; tentatively, D is TRBD2 (5 bases). The specimen comprised CD4+ or CD8+ T cells sorted from blood, sampled in a trial of the OX40 agonist ivuxolimab. The CDR3 nucleotides read TGTGCCAGCAGCTTCGACTATTTGGATGAGGCAGATACGCAGTATTTT. Protein product: CASSFDYLDEADTQYF.